These 25 T cell receptor beta chains were sequenced from one sample in a study of blood T cell repertoires in COVID-19. Here immunoSEQ multiplex PCR was the method, and the copy in TCRdb shows in-frame clones only, minus some. The profile shows 200,000 to 300,000 clones, 70% to 90% of them singletons. Material: PBMCs or T cells enriched from blood (not recorded which). The receptors come from a woman in her thirties or forties with acute COVID-19.

The chain employs TRBV4-2 and TRBJ1-1; TRBD1 aligns across 12 bases. The CDR3 extends over 16 amino acids. V lost 4 bases to trimming and J lost 1 base; unmatched junction nucleotides: 4. The germline CDR1 and CDR2 sequences are LGHNA and YNFKEQ. The CDR3 region is CASSLGTGGRNTEAFF. CDR3 DNA sequence: TGTGCCAGCAGCCTCGGGACAGGGGGCCGGAACACTGAAGCTTTCTTT.

The chain joins TRBV4-3 to TRBJ1-3; no reliable D call. CDR1 and CDR2 from the germline V gene are LGHNA and YSLEER. Trimming left V 0 bases short and J 0 bases short, with 12 bases between. CDR3 length: 17 residues. The CDR3, as DNA: TGCGCCAGCAGCCAAGATCCCAATCCGAGCTCTGGAAACACCATATATTTT. Translation gives CASSQDPNPSSGNTIYF.

This clone has a single count. This chain joins TRBV6-5 and TRBJ2-1, with TRBD1 matching over 9 bases. V lost 2 bases to trimming and J lost 7 bases; unmatched junction nucleotides: 6. Per germline, CDR1 MNHEY and CDR2 SVGAGI. There are 15 residues in the CDR3. CDR3 sequence reads: CASSYNRGRRNEQFF. Here the CDR3 DNA reads TGTGCCAGCAGTTACAACAGGGGGCGGAGGAATGAGCAGTTCTTC.

The rearrangement uses TRBV19 and TRBJ1-5; no reliable D call. This CDR3 has 15 residues. Germline CDR1 LNHDA, CDR2 SQIVND (reference sequence). V dropped 8 bases and J dropped 0 bases, with 14 bases sitting between them. The CDR3 here is CASRSREISNQPQHF. Here the CDR3 DNA reads TGTGCCAGTCGTTCCCGGGAGATTAGCAATCAGCCCCAGCATTTT. Complete variable domain (other parts from reference TRBV19 and TRBJ1-5): DGGITQSPKYLFRKEGQNVTLSCEQNLNHDAMYWYRQDPGQGLRLIYYSQIVNDFQKGDIAEGYSVSREKKESFPLTVTSAQKNPTAFYLCASRSREISNQPQHFGDGTRLSIL.

The chain recombines TRBV5-4 with TRBJ2-7; TRBD2 aligns across 11 bases. The CDR3 is 14 amino acids. Germline V CDR1 and CDR2: SGHNT, YYREEE (reference sequence). V shed 2 bases and J 2 bases; nucleotides not matched to a gene: 0. The CDR3 nucleotides are TGTGCCAGCAGCTTTAGCGGGAGGGCCTACGAGCAGTACGTC. Protein: CASSFSGRAYEQYV.

This chain uses TRBV12-2 with TRBJ2-6; the D call in the table, TRBD2, was not verified against the DNA. TRBV12-2 is shown as a pseudogene. The CDR3 has 18 amino acids. CDR3 coding DNA: TGTGCAAGTCGCACAGGGACTAGCGGGGGGGCTGGGGCCAACGTCCTGACTTTC. Its translation is CASRTGTSGGAGANVLTF.

CDR3 protein: CASSLTGNAYNEQFF. In DNA, the CDR3 is TGCGCCAGCAGCTTGACAGGGAATGCCTACAATGAGCAGTTCTTC. This sequence joins TRBV5-1 and TRBJ2-1, with D possibly TRBD1 on 6 matching bases. This CDR3 has 15 amino acids. V was cut by 1 base and J by 2 bases, with 10 bases left in between. Per germline, CDR1 SGHRS and CDR2 YFSETQ. Full variable domain (remainder filled in from reference TRBV5-1 and TRBJ2-1): KAGVTQTPRYLIKTRGQQVTLSCSPISGHRSVSWYQQTPGQGLQFLFEYFSETQRNKGNFPGRFSGRQFSNSRSEMNVSTLELGDSALYLCASSLTGNAYNEQFFGPGTRLTVL.

J is TRBJ2-1 and V is TRBV10-1; 12 nucleotides agree with TRBD2. From germline, CDR1 is WNHNN and CDR2 SYGVQD (reference sequence). The CDR3 runs to 17 residues. Losses at the gene ends were 2 bases for V and 7 bases for J; bases not matched to a gene: 9. CDR3 sequence (DNA): TGCGCCAGCAGTGAGCGGCTAGCGGGAGGGCCGGAGAATGAGCAGTTCTTC. It specifies CASSERLAGGPENEQFF.

The chain links TRBV28 to TRBJ2-6, with a weak D call TRBD2 (5 bases). The CDR3 runs 16 residues. CDR1 and CDR2 from the germline V gene are MDHEN and SYDVKM. V gave up 8 bases and J gave up 2 bases, with 16 bases separating them. The chain's CDR3 is CASRLYPGAGANVLTF. The CDR3 DNA follows: TGTGCCAGCCGACTTTATCCCGGGGCTGGGGCCAACGTCCTGACTTTC.

This chain links TRBV3-1 (or the pseudogene TRBV3-2) with TRBJ2-1; D is unclear. Trimming pared 11 bases from V and 7 bases from J, leaving 12 bases between. CDR1 and CDR2 from the germline V gene are LGHDT and YNNKEL (reference sequence). CDR3 length: 11 amino acids. CDR3 in DNA: TGTGCCGAGGAAAGAGGTAATGAGCAGTTCTTC. The encoded protein is CAEERGNEQFF.

The chain couples TRBV7-9 to TRBJ2-7, with D possibly matching TRBD2 (6 bases). This CDR3 is 13 amino acids long. Trimming pared 5 bases from V and 1 base from J, leaving 9 bases between. Germline assignment: CDR1 SEHNR and CDR2 FQNEAQ (reference sequence). This CDR3 is CASSTAGSYEQYF. CDR3 in DNA: TGTGCCAGCAGCACTGCGGGGTCCTACGAGCAGTACTTC.

The chain uses TRBV6-5 and TRBJ1-6; possible D gene TRBD1, 6 bases. V lost 6 bases and J 6 bases, leaving 15 bases between the germline ends. The V gene's germline CDR1 is MNHEY and CDR2 SVGAGI. This CDR3 has 15 residues. The CDR3 region is CASRVGTSVNSPLHF. The CDR3 DNA reads as TGTGCCAGCAGGGTCGGGACATCGGTTAATTCACCCCTCCACTTT.

V and J are TRBV11-2 and TRBJ2-1; perhaps TRBD1 as D (5 bases). The CDR3 spans 19 residues. Trimming left V 2 bases short and J 5 bases short, with 25 bases between. The germline V gene encodes CDR1 SGHAT and CDR2 FQNNGV. The CDR3 DNA sequence: TGTGCCAGCAGCTTATGGGGCTCAAACCACTCTCGAGTTAACAATGAGCAGTTCTTC. This codes for CASSLWGSNHSRVNNEQFF.

The CDR3 coding sequence is TGCAGCGCTTCCCCGAGTGGGCCTACCGGGGAGCTGTTTTTT. Translated: CSASPSGPTGELFF. The chain joins TRBV29-1 to TRBJ2-2; D remains ambiguous. The CDR3 runs 14 residues. Germline lookup yields CDR1 SQVTM and CDR2 ANQGSEA. V was shortened by 7 bases and J by 5 bases, with 17 bases between the two germline ends.

This chain uses TRBV6-5 with TRBJ2-2, with D unresolved. This CDR3 comprises 14 residues. V dropped 6 bases and J dropped 4 bases, with 12 bases sitting between them. Germline assignment: CDR1 MNHEY and CDR2 SVGAGI. The CDR3 loop is CASSRSLGTGELFF. The CDR3 bases are TGTGCCAGCAGCAGATCGCTAGGCACCGGGGAGCTGTTTTTT.

The rearrangement links TRBV4-3 to TRBJ2-3; TRBD2 matches at 12 bases. Trimming cost V 2 bases and J 0 bases; bases outside gene matches: 3. Germline CDR1 LGHNA, CDR2 YSLEER. CDR3 length equals 17 residues. CDR3 sequence reads: CASSQTGTSGSTDTQYF. In DNA, the CDR3 is TGCGCCAGCAGCCAAACCGGGACTAGCGGGAGCACAGATACGCAGTATTTT.

J is TRBJ1-5 and V is TRBV5-5; no firm D call. The ends were cut back, 2 bases at V and 2 bases at J, with 14 bases in the middle. Germline lookup yields CDR1 SGHKS and CDR2 YYEKEE (reference sequence). The CDR3 spans 16 residues. The CDR3 nucleotides are TGTGCCAGCAGCTTAATGCCGGGTTGGGGCAATCAGCCCCAGCATTTT. Protein: CASSLMPGWGNQPQHF.

The CDR3 nucleotides are TGTGCCAGCAGCCAAAATAACAGGGTAGCTAACTATGGCTACACCTTC. Encoded protein: CASSQNNRVANYGYTF. V and J are TRBV3-1 (or the pseudogene TRBV3-2) and TRBJ1-2; perhaps TRBD1 as D (6 bases). Trimming took 2 bases from V and 0 from J, leaving 13 bases between them. This CDR3 is built from 16 residues. Germline CDR1 reads LGHDT; CDR2 reads YNNKEL (reference sequence).

The gene calls are TRBV4-3 and TRBJ2-7; the match to TRBD2 covers 8 bases. The CDR3 length is 19 residues. Trimming removed 1 base from V and 2 bases from J; junction bases left unmatched: 16. Germline lookup yields CDR1 LGHNA and CDR2 YSLEER. This CDR3 is CASSQVPGGAGGVTYEQYF. In nucleotides, the CDR3 is TGCGCCAGCAGCCAAGTCCCGGGAGGGGCCGGAGGGGTTACCTACGAGCAGTACTTC.

The gene calls are TRBV21-1 and TRBJ2-3; TRBD2 is taken as the D call from the table, unchecked against the DNA. TRBV21-1 is classified as a pseudogene. The length of the CDR3 is 17 residues. The CDR3 here is CASSKAALRTNTDTQYF. In DNA, the CDR3 is TGTGCCAGCAGCAAAGCGGCTCTGCGGACTAACACAGATACGCAGTATTTT.

The chain joins TRBV7-9 to TRBJ2-2; D perhaps matches TRBD1 (5 bases). Germline V gene sequence: CDR1 SEHNR, CDR2 FQNEAQ (reference sequence). CDR3 length: 15 amino acids. V lost 3 bases and J lost 2, with 10 bases in between. DNA for the CDR3: TGTGCCAGCAGCTTTCTTAGGGGAAACACCGGGGAGCTGTTTTTT. Its translation is CASSFLRGNTGELFF.

The chain has TRBV7-2 and TRBJ1-1, with TRBD1 matching over 7 bases. The CDR3 runs to 13 residues. Germline values: CDR1 SGHTA, CDR2 FQGNSA. V was clipped by 1 base and J by 11 bases; unmatched bases: 7. The CDR3 sequence: CASSLVQGQMAFF. The CDR3 DNA is TGTGCCAGCAGCTTAGTCCAGGGACAGATGGCTTTCTTT.

The J gene is TRBJ2-3, the V gene TRBV18, with D possibly matching TRBD2 (5 bases). The CDR3 extends over 14 amino acids. Germline CDR1 and CDR2: KGHSH and LQKENI. Deletions cut 0 bases from V and 5 bases from J, with 9 bases between. The CDR3 spells CASSPPTRVDTQYF. In nucleotides, the CDR3 is TGTGCCAGCTCACCACCGACGCGGGTAGATACGCAGTATTTT.

The chain uses TRBV30 and TRBJ2-3, with 7 bases aligning to TRBD1. V shed 2 bases, J shed 5 bases, and the junction held 7 bases outside the gene matches. Germline V gene data show CDR1 as GTSNPN and CDR2 as SVGIG (reference sequence). The CDR3 length is 14 residues. The DNA for the CDR3 is TGTGCCTGGAGTCCGACAGGGTGGAAAGATACGCAGTATTTT. Amino acids: CAWSPTGWKDTQYF.

In its sample, this clone was seen once. The V gene is TRBV14, the J gene TRBJ2-6; 9 positions match TRBD2. CDR3 size: 19 residues. Germline V gene data show CDR1 as SGHDN and CDR2 as FVKESK. Trimming took 6 bases from V and 4 from J; bases not matched to a gene: 16. The CDR3 reads CASRDSGSSLGAGANVLTF. In DNA form, the CDR3 reads TGTGCCAGCAGGGATAGCGGGAGTAGTCTTGGCGCCGGGGCCAACGTCCTGACTTTC.